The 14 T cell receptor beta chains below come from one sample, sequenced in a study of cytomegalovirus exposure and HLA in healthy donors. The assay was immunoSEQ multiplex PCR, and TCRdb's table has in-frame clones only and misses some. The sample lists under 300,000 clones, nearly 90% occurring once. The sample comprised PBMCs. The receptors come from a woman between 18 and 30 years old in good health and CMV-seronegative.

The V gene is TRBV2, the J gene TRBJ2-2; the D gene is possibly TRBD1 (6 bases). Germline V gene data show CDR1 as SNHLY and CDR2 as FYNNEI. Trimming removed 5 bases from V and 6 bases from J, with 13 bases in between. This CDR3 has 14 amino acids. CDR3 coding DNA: TGTGCCAGCAGTTTGCAGGGGCCAGCCGGGGAGCTGTTTTTT. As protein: CASSLQGPAGELFF.

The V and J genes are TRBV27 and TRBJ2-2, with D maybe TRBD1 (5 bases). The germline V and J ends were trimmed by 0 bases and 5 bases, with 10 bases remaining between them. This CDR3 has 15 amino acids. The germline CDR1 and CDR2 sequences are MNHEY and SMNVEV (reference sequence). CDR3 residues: CASSLSAGWTGELFF. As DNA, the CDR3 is TGTGCCAGCAGTTTATCAGCAGGGTGGACCGGGGAGCTGTTTTTT.

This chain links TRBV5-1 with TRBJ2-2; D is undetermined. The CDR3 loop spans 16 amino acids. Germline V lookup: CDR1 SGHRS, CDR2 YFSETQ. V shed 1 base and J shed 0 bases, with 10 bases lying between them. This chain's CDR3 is CASSLQTTTNTGELFF. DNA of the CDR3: TGCGCCAGCAGCTTGCAAACAACCACGAACACCGGGGAGCTGTTTTTT.

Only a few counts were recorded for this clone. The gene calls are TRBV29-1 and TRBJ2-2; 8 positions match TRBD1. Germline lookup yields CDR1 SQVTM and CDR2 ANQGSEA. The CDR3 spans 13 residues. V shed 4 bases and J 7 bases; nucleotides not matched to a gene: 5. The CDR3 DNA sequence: TGCAGCGTTGTGGGGGACAGGCGCGGGGAGCTGTTTTTT. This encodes CSVVGDRRGELFF.

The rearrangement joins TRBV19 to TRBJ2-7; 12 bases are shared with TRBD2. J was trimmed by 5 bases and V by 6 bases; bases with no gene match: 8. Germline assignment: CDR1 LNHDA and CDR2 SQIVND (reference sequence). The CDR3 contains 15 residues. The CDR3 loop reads CASSAGTSGLDEQYV. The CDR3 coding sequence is TGTGCCAGTAGCGCCGGGACTAGCGGGCTAGACGAGCAGTACGTC.

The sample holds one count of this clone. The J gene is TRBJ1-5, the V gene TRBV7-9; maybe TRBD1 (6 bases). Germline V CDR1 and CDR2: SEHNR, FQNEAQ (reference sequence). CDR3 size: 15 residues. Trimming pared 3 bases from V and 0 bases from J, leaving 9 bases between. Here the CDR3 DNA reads TGTGCCAGCAGCTTGGGACACAGTAGCAATCAGCCCCAGCATTTT. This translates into CASSLGHSSNQPQHF.

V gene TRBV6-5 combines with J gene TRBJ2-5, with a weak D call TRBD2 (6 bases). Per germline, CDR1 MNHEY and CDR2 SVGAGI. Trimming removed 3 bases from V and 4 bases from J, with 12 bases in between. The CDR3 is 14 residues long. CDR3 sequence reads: CASSYSGDGETQYF. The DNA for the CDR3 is TGTGCCAGCAGTTATTCGGGGGATGGAGAGACCCAGTACTTC.

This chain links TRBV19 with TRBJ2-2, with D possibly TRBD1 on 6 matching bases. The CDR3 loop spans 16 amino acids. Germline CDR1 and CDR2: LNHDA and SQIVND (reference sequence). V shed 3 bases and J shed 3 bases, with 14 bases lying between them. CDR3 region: CASSIFLGADTGELFF. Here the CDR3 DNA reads TGTGCCAGTAGTATCTTTCTGGGGGCGGACACCGGGGAGCTGTTTTTT.

CDR3 loop: CASSFWEGEQFF. In nucleotides, the CDR3 is TGTGCCAGCAGTTTTTGGGAGGGTGAGCAGTTCTTC. The V call is TRBV27, the J call TRBJ2-1; 7 bases match TRBD2. V dropped 3 bases and J dropped 9; count of bases not matched to a gene: 2. Looked up from germline, CDR1 is MNHEY and CDR2 is SMNVEV (reference sequence). The CDR3 contains 12 residues.

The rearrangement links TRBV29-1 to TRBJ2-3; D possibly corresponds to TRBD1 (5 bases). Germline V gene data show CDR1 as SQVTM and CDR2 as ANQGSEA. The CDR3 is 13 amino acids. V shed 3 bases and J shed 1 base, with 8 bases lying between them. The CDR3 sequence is CSVDGHRTDTQYF. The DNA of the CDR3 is TGCAGCGTTGATGGACATCGCACAGATACGCAGTATTTT.

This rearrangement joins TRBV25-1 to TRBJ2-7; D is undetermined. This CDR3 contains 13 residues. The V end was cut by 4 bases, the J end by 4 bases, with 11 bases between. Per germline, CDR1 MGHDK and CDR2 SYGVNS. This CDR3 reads CASSGPGFYEQYF. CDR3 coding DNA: TGTGCCAGCAGTGGCCCGGGTTTTTACGAGCAGTACTTC.

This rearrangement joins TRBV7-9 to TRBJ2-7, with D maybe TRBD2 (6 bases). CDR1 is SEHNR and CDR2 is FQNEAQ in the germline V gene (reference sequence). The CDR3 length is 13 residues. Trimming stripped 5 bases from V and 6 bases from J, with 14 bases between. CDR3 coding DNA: TGTGCCAGCAGCGAGACTAGATTGGGCGAGCAGTACTTC. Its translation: CASSETRLGEQYF.

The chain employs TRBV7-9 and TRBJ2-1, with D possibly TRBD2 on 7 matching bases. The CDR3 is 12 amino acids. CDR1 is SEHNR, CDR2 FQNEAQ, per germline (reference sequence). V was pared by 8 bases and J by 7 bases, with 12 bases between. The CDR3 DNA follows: TGTGCCAGCCGGGCGGGGGCGAATGAGCAGTTCTTC. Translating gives CASRAGANEQFF.

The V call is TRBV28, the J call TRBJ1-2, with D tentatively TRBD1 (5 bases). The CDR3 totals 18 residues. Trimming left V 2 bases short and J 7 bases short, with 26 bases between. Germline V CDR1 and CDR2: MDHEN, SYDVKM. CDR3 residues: CASSLRDFMTRATVGYTF. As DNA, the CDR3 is TGTGCCAGCAGTTTAAGGGACTTCATGACCAGGGCGACCGTTGGCTACACCTTC.